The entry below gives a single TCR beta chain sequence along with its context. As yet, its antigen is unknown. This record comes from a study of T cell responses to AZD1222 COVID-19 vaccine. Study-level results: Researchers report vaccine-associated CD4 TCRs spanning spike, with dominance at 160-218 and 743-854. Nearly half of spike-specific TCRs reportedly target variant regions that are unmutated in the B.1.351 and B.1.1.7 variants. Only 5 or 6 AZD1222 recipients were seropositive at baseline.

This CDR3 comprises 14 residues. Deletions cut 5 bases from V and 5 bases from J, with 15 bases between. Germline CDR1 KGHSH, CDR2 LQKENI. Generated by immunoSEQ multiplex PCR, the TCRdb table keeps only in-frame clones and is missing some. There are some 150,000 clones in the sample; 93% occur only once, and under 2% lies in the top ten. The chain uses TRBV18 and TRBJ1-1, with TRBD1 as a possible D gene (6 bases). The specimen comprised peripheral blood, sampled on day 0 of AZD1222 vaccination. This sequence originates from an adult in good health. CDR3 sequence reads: CASSAQVGATEAFF. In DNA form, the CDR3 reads TGTGCCAGCTCAGCACAGGTGGGGGCTACTGAAGCTTTCTTT.